Below, one T cell receptor (beta chain) is given with its context. Its antigen target is currently unknown. The sample holds no much larger clone one base away, and base qualities are not on file. This sample is drawn from a study of T cell repertoires in cytomegalovirus infection (dated by TCRdb to between 2017 and 2020). For context, the study as a whole: The peptide stimulations were aimed at well-studied HLA-B-restricted epitopes as well as recently identified HLA-C-restricted CMV epitopes, whose presentation resists viral immunomodulation. Because public TCR beta signatures pointed to carriage of CMV infection together with the matching HLA type, the HLA type of each donor mattered for the analysis.

Results the study describes overall, beyond this receptor: The ex vivo response was dominated by HLA-C-restricted CMV-specific TCR beta clonotypes, which also provided the single most frequent clonotype in two of eight donors. Cumulative frequency of public TCR beta family members discriminated carriers of CMV infection plus the relevant HLA type in this cohort and an independent approximately 400-donor cohort.

The germline V gene (reference sequence) sets CDR1 to SEHNR and CDR2 to FQNEAQ. From the cysteine up to the phenylalanine, the CDR3 has a length of 14 residues. Only the CDR3 region is kept as DNA, spanning 42 bases read in frame from base 1. Trimmed from V: 5 bases; trimmed from J: 5 bases; junction bases lacking a gene match: 7. Sequencer: Illumina HiSeq 1500. Using fastp trimming at Q25 and MiXCR clonotype assembly, TCRdb reanalyzed the public sequencing data and kept in-frame beta chains. Rows with a matching CDR3 protein are joined into one entry that keeps the most common DNA and genes. Within this sample are approximately 110,000 distinct CDR3 sequences, with over 30% of them counted one time only. The leading ten clones occupy around 54% of the sample. This specimen's treatment or condition label, per the study, means: in vitro stimulation with specific CMV peptide epitopes to enrich CMV-specific T cells.

The sequence is built from TRBV7-9 and TRBJ2-7; 9 central nucleotides agree with TRBD1. This sample comprised CD8+ T cells from cultured PBMCs, obtained from culture after CMV antigen stimulation. This clonotype originated in a human donor in good health (CMV status not recorded). Some clones in this sample may be carry-over from other donors' samples. The nucleotide sequence is given as TGTGCCAGCAGCACACAGGGGGCTCGGGACGAGCAGTACTTC. It translates as CASSTQGARDEQYF.